This T cell receptor beta chain was documented in a study of T cell clones after liver transplantation. Across the study: TCRbeta sequencing after a pre-transplant mixed lymphocyte reaction identified graft-donor-reactive clones, later tracked in post-transplant blood.

Findings and limits, study-wide: These preliminary findings come from unstandardized post-transplant sampling times.

TCRdb keeps only in-frame clones here, not all; method: immunoSEQ multiplex PCR. The repertoire consists of roughly 80,000 clones, with over 80% occurring once and the leading ten covering roughly 2.8%. In regard to this clone: Antigen: not known. One end of the junction does not line up with germline, which may come from a read error.

This CDR3 region has 14 residues. Germline CDR1 SGHRS, CDR2 YFSETQ. The sequences come from CD4+ T cells from blood, collected at the 22-month timepoint. The chain uses TRBV5-1 and TRBJ1-1, with a possible D match to TRBD1 (5 bases). This sequence was found in a human patient who received a liver transplant. Some of these T cells may belong to the graft donor. The CDR3 DNA sequence: TGCGCCCGCAGCCATGGTGGGGGGTGGGCTGAAGCTTTCTTT. It yields the protein CARSHGGGWAEAFF.